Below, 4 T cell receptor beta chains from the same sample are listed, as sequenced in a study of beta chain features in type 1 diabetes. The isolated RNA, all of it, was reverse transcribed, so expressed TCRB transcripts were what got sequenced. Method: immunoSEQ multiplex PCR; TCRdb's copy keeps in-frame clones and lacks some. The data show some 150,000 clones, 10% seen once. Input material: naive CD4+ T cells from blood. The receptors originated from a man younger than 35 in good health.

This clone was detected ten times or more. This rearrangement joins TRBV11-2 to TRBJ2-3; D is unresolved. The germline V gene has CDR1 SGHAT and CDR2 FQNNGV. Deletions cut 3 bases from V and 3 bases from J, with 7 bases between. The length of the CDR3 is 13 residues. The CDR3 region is CASSFGRTDTQYF. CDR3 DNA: TGTGCCAGCAGCTTTGGCCGAACAGATACGCAGTATTTT.

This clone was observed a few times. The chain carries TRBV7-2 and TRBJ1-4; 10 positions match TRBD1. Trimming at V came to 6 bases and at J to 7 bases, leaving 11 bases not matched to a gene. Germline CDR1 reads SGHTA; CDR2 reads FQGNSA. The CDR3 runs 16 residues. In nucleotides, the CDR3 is TGTGCCAGCAGTTTGACCTGGGGGACAGGGGTTGAAAAACTGTTTTTT. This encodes CASSLTWGTGVEKLFF.

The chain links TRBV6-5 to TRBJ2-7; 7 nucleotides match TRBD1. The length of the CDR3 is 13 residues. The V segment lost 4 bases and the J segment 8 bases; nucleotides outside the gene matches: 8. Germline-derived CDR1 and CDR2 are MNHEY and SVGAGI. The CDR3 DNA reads TGTGCCAGCAGTTCATCGACAGGGCGGAAGCAGTACTTC. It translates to CASSSSTGRKQYF.

This chain's CDR3 is CASIGGGLNNEQFF. The CDR3, as DNA: TGTGCCAGCATAGGCGGGGGGCTCAACAATGAGCAGTTCTTC. The chain has TRBV6-6 and TRBJ2-1, with 8 bases aligning to TRBD2. Germline CDR1 MNHNY, CDR2 SVGAGI (reference sequence). The CDR3 sequence is 14 residues long. Losses at the gene ends were 7 bases for V and 5 bases for J; bases not matched to a gene: 7.